This T cell receptor beta chain stems from a study of T cell repertoires in aging, cancer and after chemotherapy. This clonotype is medium-sized by share. TCR beta rearrangements were amplified from peripheral blood genomic DNA. Rearranged V-D-J TRB sequences were amplified with a mixed TRB-A/B primer pool. TCRdb analysed the multiplex PCR reads with MiXCR anew, one entry per CDR3 protein. The data contain 10,000 to 15,000 distinct CDR3 sequences, about a third of them singletons. V trimming: 6 bases; J trimming: 5 bases; junction bases outside the gene matches: 9. The CDR3 is made up of 14 amino acids. Germline assignment: CDR1 LNHDA and CDR2 SQIVND (reference sequence).

The clonotype was recovered from a human donor in good health. The donor label of this sample is uncertain. J is TRBJ2-5 and V is TRBV19; TRBD2 matches at 7 bases. Sequencing input: blood. The CDR3 region has the DNA TGTGCCAGTAGAGCTCAGCGGGATGGGGAGACCCAGTACTTC. Translating gives CASRAQRDGETQYF.